This TCR beta chain emerged from a study of blood T cell repertoires in COVID-19. Study-level information: Sample material is recorded as cDNA or gDNA derived from T cells, B-cell-depleted T cells, or PBMCs.

Looked up from germline, CDR1 is LGHDT and CDR2 is YNNKEL (reference sequence). The CDR3 is 14 residues long. Trimming took off 0 bases at V and 8 bases at J, with 13 bases between the two ends. This table comes from immunoSEQ multiplex PCR, and its TCRdb copy is limited to in-frame clones, with some not included. The repertoire has around 50,000 clones, around 80% of them found once; the top ten carry approximately 5.3%. Participants were placed into cohorts based on the clinical history they reported. The TCR comes from a woman aged 50 to 60 with acute COVID-19. V gene TRBV3-1 (or the pseudogene TRBV3-2) combines with J gene TRBJ1-2; no reliable D call. Sequences were obtained from PBMCs or T cells enriched from blood (not recorded which). The CDR3 loop is CASSQDRSLKGYTF. DNA for the CDR3: TGTGCCAGCAGCCAAGATCGGAGCCTGAAAGGCTACACCTTC.